One and the same sample provided the 18 T cell receptor beta chains below, sequenced in a study of beta chain features in type 1 diabetes. cDNA synthesis used the whole RNA isolate, giving expressed TCRB sequences. Clones were read by immunoSEQ multiplex PCR, and TCRdb kept only the in-frame ones, dropping some. The data show more than 300,000 clones, with roughly 12% seen just once and roughly 0.017% held by the top ten. The sample taken for sequencing was naive CD4+ T cells from blood. These receptors originate from a man between 18 and 35 years old in good health.

This clone came up a few times. The V and J genes are TRBV7-9 and TRBJ2-3; 10 bases fit TRBD1. There are 15 residues in the CDR3. Germline CDR1 reads SEHNR; CDR2 reads FQNEAQ (reference sequence). Trimming took 3 bases from V and 3 from J; bases not matched to a gene: 3. CDR3 sequence reads: CASSFWTGGTDTQYF. For the CDR3, the DNA is TGTGCCAGCAGCTTTTGGACAGGGGGGACAGATACGCAGTATTTT.

This clone was seen more than once but under ten times. The chain carries TRBV25-1 and TRBJ1-2; D perhaps matches TRBD1 (6 bases). The V end lost 2 bases, the J end lost 2 bases, and 15 bases lay between the germline ends. Germline V gene sequence: CDR1 MGHDK, CDR2 SYGVNS. The CDR3 is 16 residues long. CDR3 sequence reads: CASSEPGGAENYGYTF. The CDR3, as DNA: TGTGCCAGCAGTGAACCGGGGGGGGCGGAGAACTATGGCTACACCTTC.

The V gene is TRBV28, the J gene TRBJ2-1, with 9 bases aligning to TRBD1. This CDR3 region has 15 residues. Per the germline V gene, CDR1 is MDHEN and CDR2 is SYDVKM. With V trimmed by 7 bases and J by 7 bases, 11 bases remained unmatched. CDR3 residues: CASKVGGQGRNEQFF. The CDR3 DNA follows: TGTGCCAGCAAAGTAGGGGGACAGGGTAGGAATGAGCAGTTCTTC.

This clone has more than one count but fewer than ten. The chain uses TRBV4-3 and TRBJ2-7, with D tentatively TRBD1 (5 bases). Germline CDR1 LGHNA, CDR2 YSLEER. The CDR3 is 17 residues long. Trimming stripped 1 base from V and 5 bases from J, with 21 bases between. CDR3 sequence: CASSQAWSAGFVDEQYF. As DNA, the CDR3 is TGCGCCAGCAGCCAAGCATGGTCGGCAGGGTTTGTGGACGAGCAGTACTTC.

This clone was seen more than once but under ten times. The CDR3 region is CASSVIAGEGEQYF. In nucleotides, the CDR3 is TGTGCCAGCAGCGTGATAGCGGGAGAGGGGGAGCAGTACTTC. The chain links TRBV9 to TRBJ2-7, with 9 nucleotides matching TRBD2. Per the germline V gene, CDR1 is SGDLS and CDR2 is YYNGEE. V shed 2 bases, J shed 7 bases, and the junction held 7 bases outside the gene matches. The CDR3 length is 14 residues.

This clone appeared a few times. This chain uses TRBV6-4 with TRBJ1-1; D may be TRBD1 (6 bases). CDR3 size: 15 residues. Germline loops: CDR1 MRHNA, CDR2 SNTAGT. Trimming took off 3 bases at V and 4 bases at J, with 15 bases between the two ends. The CDR3 loop reads CASSEQGGLGTEAFF. CDR3 nucleotides: TGTGCCAGCAGTGAACAGGGAGGGTTGGGCACTGAAGCTTTCTTT.

The chain carries TRBV7-2 and TRBJ1-2, with 7 nucleotides matching TRBD1. V dropped 5 bases and J dropped 6; count of bases not matched to a gene: 9. This CDR3 comprises 14 residues. CDR1 SGHTA and CDR2 FQGNSA come from the germline V gene. The CDR3 DNA reads as TGTGCCAGCAGCATTAGACAGGGAACGGATGGCTACACCTTC. As protein: CASSIRQGTDGYTF.

This chain joins TRBV28 and TRBJ1-4; D remains unclear. V lost 7 bases and J lost 0, with 15 bases in between. There are 16 residues in the CDR3. CDR1 and CDR2 from the germline V gene are MDHEN and SYDVKM. CDR3 DNA sequence: TGTGCCAGCACCCGCCCGGAGGCGGCAACTAATGAAAAACTGTTTTTT. Its protein product is CASTRPEAATNEKLFF.

This clone was seen only a few times. This chain uses TRBV9 with TRBJ2-2; D may be TRBD2 (5 bases). The germline V and J ends were trimmed by 0 bases and 2 bases, with 11 bases remaining between them. The CDR3 spans 16 residues. Germline V lookup: CDR1 SGDLS, CDR2 YYNGEE. CDR3 protein: CASSVGVGINTGELFF. CDR3 DNA: TGTGCCAGCAGCGTAGGGGTCGGGATAAACACCGGGGAGCTGTTTTTT.

This clone was observed a handful of times. The chain carries TRBV20-1 and TRBJ1-2; 7 nucleotides match TRBD1. This CDR3 has 11 amino acids. Trimming at V came to 3 bases and at J to 7 bases, leaving 2 bases not matched to a gene. Germline V gives CDR1 DFQATT, CDR2 SNEGSKA (reference sequence). CDR3 nucleotides: TGCAGTGCTAGCAGGGACAGTGGCTACACCTTC. It is translated as CSASRDSGYTF.

V is TRBV7-2 and J is TRBJ2-3, with 7 bases aligning to TRBD2. Germline V gene sequence: CDR1 SGHTA, CDR2 FQGNSA. CDR3 length: 13 residues. J lost 1 base, V lost 5 bases, and 0 bases had no gene match. CDR3 bases: TGTGCCAGCAGCGCGGGGGGCACAGATACGCAGTATTTT. This encodes CASSAGGTDTQYF.

The chain recombines TRBV4-3 with TRBJ2-7, with 9 bases that match TRBD1. CDR1 and CDR2 from the germline V gene are LGHNA and YSLEER. The junction had 6 bases not matched to a gene; V was cut back by 1 base and J by 2 bases. The CDR3 covers 16 residues. This CDR3 is CASSQGLRTGAYEQYF. DNA for the CDR3: TGCGCCAGCAGCCAAGGACTCCGGACAGGGGCCTACGAGCAGTACTTC.

J is TRBJ1-1 and V is TRBV7-9; unclear D gene. CDR3 length equals 15 residues. Germline V gene lookup returns CDR1 SEHNR and CDR2 FQNEAQ (reference sequence). Between the trimmed V and J ends, which lost 5 bases and 0 bases, there was a span of 13 bases. CDR3 amino acids: CASSHRGRVNTEAFF. As DNA, the CDR3 is TGTGCCAGCAGCCATCGGGGAAGGGTGAACACTGAAGCTTTCTTT.

On this clone: This same CDR3 is encoded by further DNA sequences in the sample. This chain joins TRBV6-5 and TRBJ2-7; 7 bases are a match to TRBD1. Trimming cost V 0 bases and J 0 bases; bases outside gene matches: 2. CDR1 MNHEY and CDR2 SVGAGI come from the germline V gene. CDR3 length: 15 residues. The CDR3 DNA sequence: TGTGCCAGCAGTTACTCATGGACAGGCTCCTACGAGCAGTACTTC. Translating gives CASSYSWTGSYEQYF.

In this sample, this clone turned up a few times. The chain employs TRBV18 and TRBJ1-4; a weak D match, TRBD1 (5 bases). This CDR3 has 14 amino acids. Germline V gene sequence: CDR1 KGHSH, CDR2 LQKENI. V dropped 5 bases and J dropped 4 bases, with 11 bases sitting between them. CDR3 DNA sequence: TGTGCCAGCTCAGACAGCTACGTTAATGAAAAACTGTTTTTT. Amino acids: CASSDSYVNEKLFF.

CDR3 amino acids: CATFGTGTPGELFF. CDR3 coding DNA: TGTGCCACTTTCGGGACAGGGACGCCCGGGGAGCTGTTTTTT. J is TRBJ2-2 and V is TRBV28; 9 bases line up with TRBD1. Germline loops: CDR1 MDHEN, CDR2 SYDVKM. The ends lost 10 bases at V and 6 bases at J; junction bases unmatched: 9. The CDR3 consists of 14 residues. The full variable domain, rest sourced from reference TRBV28 and TRBJ2-2, is DVKVTQSSRYLVKRTGEKVFLECVQDMDHENMFWYRQDPGLGLRLIYFSYDVKMKEKGDIPEGYSVSREKKERFSLILESASTNQTSMYLCATFGTGTPGELFFGEGSRLTVL.

Points on this clone: Additional DNA sequences in this sample encode the identical CDR3. V and J are TRBV18 and TRBJ1-5; TRBD1 matches 8 bases. The V and J ends lost 3 bases and 2 bases, in that order; junction bases with no gene match: 3. The CDR3 consists of 15 residues. Per germline, CDR1 KGHSH and CDR2 LQKENI. In DNA, the CDR3 is TGTGCCAGCTCACCCCCGGGACAGGGCAATCAGCCCCAGCATTTT. Its translation is CASSPPGQGNQPQHF. Variable domain in full (rest from reference TRBV18 and TRBJ1-5): NAGVMQNPRHLVRRRGQEARLRCSPMKGHSHVYWYRQLPEEGLKFMVYLQKENIIDESGMPKERFSAEFPKEGPSILRIQQVVRGDSAAYFCASSPPGQGNQPQHFGDGTRLSIL.

A few counts support this clone. J is TRBJ2-1 and V is TRBV7-3; 7 bases agree with TRBD2. Germline CDR1 reads SGHTA; CDR2 reads FQGTGA. Losses at the gene ends were 2 bases for V and 10 bases for J; bases not matched to a gene: 5. This CDR3 is 13 amino acids long. The CDR3 region is CASSLVPAGEQFF. The DNA for the CDR3 is TGTGCCAGCAGCTTAGTTCCAGCGGGAGAGCAGTTCTTC.